This T cell receptor (beta chain) was sequenced in a study of T cell repertoires in cytomegalovirus infection. TCRdb re-called the reads with MiXCR, one entry per CDR3 protein. Seen here are around 250,000 distinct CDR3 sequences, about 15% observed once, and the top ten hold approximately 44%. Trimming stripped 4 bases from V and 0 bases from J, with 12 bases between. Per germline, CDR1 SQVTM and CDR2 ANQGSEA. This CDR3 has 14 amino acids. This rearrangement joins TRBV29-1 to TRBJ1-1; D call uncertain. Sequences were obtained from CD8+ T cells from PBMCs. The clonotype originates from a human donor in good health (CMV status not recorded). Some clones in this sample may be carry-over from other donors' samples. CDR3 amino acids: CSVALTAVNTEAFF. The CDR3 DNA reads as TGCAGCGTTGCTCTAACGGCCGTGAACACTGAAGCTTTCTTT.